This T cell receptor (beta chain) was observed in a study of OX40 agonist ivuxolimab in advanced cancers. Study information: Dose-escalation patients were diagnosed with hepatocellular carcinoma, melanoma, renal cell cancer or head and neck cancer. A male proportion of just over 80% was recorded, with mean age around 62 years and range roughly 23 to 85. Under the entry rules, prior anti-PD-1, anti-PD-L1 or anti-CTLA-4 therapy was allowed, and roughly 43% had some. General observations from the study: CD8+ T cells averaged more expanded clones than CD4+.

This CDR3 spans 13 amino acids. V was clipped by 0 bases and J by 4 bases, with 3 bases between them. In germline, CDR1 is SEHNR, CDR2 FQNEAQ (reference sequence). Notes on this clone: Its antigen remains unknown.

Using immunoSEQ multiplex PCR, the repertoire was profiled, and TCRdb retains in-frame clones only, with some absent. The sample includes about 59,000 clones, around 86% of them seen just once. This chain uses TRBV7-9 with TRBJ1-4; D gene ambiguous. This sequence originates from an adult with an advanced solid tumor such as melanoma, head and neck, liver or kidney cancer. The sequencing here drew on CD4+ or CD8+ T cells sorted from blood, taken in a trial of the OX40 agonist ivuxolimab. The CDR3: CASSLAGNEKLFF. As DNA, the CDR3 is TGTGCCAGCAGCTTAGCCGGTAATGAAAAACTGTTTTTT.